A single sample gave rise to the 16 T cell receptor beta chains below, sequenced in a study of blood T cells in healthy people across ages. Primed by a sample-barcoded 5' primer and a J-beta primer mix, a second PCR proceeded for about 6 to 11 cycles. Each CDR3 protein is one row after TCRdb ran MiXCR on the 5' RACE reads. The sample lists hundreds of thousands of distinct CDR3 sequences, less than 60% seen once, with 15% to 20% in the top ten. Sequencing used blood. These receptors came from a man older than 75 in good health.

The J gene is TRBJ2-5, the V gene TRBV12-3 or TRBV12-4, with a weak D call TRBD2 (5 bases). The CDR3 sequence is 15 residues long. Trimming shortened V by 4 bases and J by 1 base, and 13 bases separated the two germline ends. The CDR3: CASSWSSATQETQYF. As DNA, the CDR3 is TGTGCCAGCAGTTGGAGTAGCGCGACCCAAGAGACCCAGTACTTC.

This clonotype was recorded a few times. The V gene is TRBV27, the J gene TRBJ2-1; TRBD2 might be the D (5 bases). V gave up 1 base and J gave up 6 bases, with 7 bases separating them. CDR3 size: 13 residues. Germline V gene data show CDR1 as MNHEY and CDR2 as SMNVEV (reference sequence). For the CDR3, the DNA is TGTGCCAGCAGTTTATTTGCGGGCAATGAGCAGTTCTTC. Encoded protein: CASSLFAGNEQFF.

The CDR3 DNA reads as TGCAGCGTTCCCGGGACAGTGAACACTGAAGCTTTCTTT. It encodes CSVPGTVNTEAFF. This chain links TRBV29-1 with TRBJ1-1; 7 bases match TRBD1. CDR1 and CDR2 from the germline V gene are SQVTM and ANQGSEA. With 5 bases clipped from V and 0 bases from J, the junction kept 3 bases outside the gene matches. CDR3 size: 13 residues.

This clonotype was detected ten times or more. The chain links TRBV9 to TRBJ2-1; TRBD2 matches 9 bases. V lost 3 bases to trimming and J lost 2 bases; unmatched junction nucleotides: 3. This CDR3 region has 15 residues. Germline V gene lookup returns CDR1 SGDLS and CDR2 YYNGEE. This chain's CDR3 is CASSAAGGPYNEQFF. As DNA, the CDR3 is TGTGCCAGCAGCGCGGCGGGAGGGCCCTACAATGAGCAGTTCTTC.

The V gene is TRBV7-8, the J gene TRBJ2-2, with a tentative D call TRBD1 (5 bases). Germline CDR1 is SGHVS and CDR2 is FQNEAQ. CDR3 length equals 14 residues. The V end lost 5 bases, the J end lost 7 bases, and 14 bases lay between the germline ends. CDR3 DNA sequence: TGTGCCAGCAGCGTCTGGGGCAGGGACGGGGAGCTGTTTTTT. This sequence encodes CASSVWGRDGELFF.

The CDR3 DNA reads as TGTGCCAGCAGCGTAGACTTCAGGGTTACCTACGAGCAGTACTTC. Amino acids: CASSVDFRVTYEQYF. The chain recombines TRBV9 with TRBJ2-7; a weak D match, TRBD1 (5 bases). With 0 bases removed from V and 2 bases from J, the gap between germline ends came to 12 bases. Germline assignment: CDR1 SGDLS and CDR2 YYNGEE. The CDR3 is 15 residues long.

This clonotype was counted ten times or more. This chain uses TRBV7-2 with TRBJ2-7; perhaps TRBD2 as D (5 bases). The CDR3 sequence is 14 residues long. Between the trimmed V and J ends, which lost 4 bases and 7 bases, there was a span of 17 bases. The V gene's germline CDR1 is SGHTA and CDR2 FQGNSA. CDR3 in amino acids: CASSSGFGSGEQYF. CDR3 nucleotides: TGTGCCAGCAGCTCGGGGTTCGGGTCTGGAGAGCAGTACTTC.

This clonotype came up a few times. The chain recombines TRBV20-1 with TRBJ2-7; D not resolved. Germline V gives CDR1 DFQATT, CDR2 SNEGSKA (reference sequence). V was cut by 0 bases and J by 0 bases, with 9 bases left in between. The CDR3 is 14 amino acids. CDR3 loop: CSARDRSHSYEQYF. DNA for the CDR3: TGCAGTGCTAGAGATCGGAGCCACTCCTACGAGCAGTACTTC.

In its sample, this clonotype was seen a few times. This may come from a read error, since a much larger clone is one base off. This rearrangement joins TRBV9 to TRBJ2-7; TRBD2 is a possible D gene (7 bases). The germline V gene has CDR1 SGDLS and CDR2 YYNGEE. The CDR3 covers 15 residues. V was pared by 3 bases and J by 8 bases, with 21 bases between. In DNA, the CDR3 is TGTGCCAGCAGCGAGGACGGGGGGCTCCTATCTCAGCAGTACTTC. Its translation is CASSEDGGLLSQQYF.

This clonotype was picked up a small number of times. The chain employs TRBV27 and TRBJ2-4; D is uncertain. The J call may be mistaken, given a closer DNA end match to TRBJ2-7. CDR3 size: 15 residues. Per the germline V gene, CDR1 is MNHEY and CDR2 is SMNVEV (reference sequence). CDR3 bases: TGTGCCAGCAGTTTATCGGAAGGGCTAGGGTACGAGCAGTACTTC. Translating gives CASSLSEGLGYEQYF.

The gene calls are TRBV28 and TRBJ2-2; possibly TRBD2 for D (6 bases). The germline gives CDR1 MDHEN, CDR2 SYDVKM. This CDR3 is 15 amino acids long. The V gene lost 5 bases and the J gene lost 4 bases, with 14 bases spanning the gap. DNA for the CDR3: TGTGCCAGCAGTCCGGCCCGGGAGTCCACCGGGGAGCTGTTTTTT. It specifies CASSPARESTGELFF.

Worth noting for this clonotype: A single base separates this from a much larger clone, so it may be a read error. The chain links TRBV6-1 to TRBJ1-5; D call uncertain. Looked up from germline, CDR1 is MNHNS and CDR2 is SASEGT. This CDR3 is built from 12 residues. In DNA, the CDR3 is TGTGCCAGCAGTGACAGCAATCAGTCCCAGCATTTT. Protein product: CASSDSNQSQHF.

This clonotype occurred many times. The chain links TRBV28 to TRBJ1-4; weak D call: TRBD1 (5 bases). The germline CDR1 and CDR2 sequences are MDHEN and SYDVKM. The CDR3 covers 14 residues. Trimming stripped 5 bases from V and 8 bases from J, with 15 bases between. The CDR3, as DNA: TGTGCCAGCAGTACCGGGGGGGAAGGGGAAAAACTGTTTTTT. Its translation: CASSTGGEGEKLFF.

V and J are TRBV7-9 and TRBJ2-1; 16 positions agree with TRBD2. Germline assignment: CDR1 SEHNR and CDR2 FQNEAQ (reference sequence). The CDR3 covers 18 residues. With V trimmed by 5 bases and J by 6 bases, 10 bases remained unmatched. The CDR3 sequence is CASSRNPGLAGGVNEQFF. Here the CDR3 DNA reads TGTGCCAGCAGCCGAAATCCGGGACTAGCGGGAGGGGTCAATGAGCAGTTCTTC.

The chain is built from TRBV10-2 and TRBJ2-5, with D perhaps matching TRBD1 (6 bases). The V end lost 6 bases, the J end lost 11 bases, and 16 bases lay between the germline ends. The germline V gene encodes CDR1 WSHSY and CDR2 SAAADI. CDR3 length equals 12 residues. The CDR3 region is CASRDTGNEQYF. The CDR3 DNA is TGCGCCAGCAGAGATACAGGGAATGAGCAGTACTTC.

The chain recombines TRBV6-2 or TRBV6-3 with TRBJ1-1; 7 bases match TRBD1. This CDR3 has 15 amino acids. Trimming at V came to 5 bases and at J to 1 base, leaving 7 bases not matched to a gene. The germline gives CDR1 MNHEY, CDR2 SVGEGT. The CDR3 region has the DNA TGTGCCAGCAGTCCCACCCGACAGGGGAACACTGAAGCTTTCTTT. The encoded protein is CASSPTRQGNTEAFF.